A selection of T cell receptor beta chains follows, all from one sample in a study of breast tumors, draining lymph nodes, adjacent tissues. Using its own MiXCR run on the multiplex PCR reads, TCRdb lists one record per CDR3 protein. The profile shows 190,000 or so distinct CDR3 sequences, 31% of them singletons. Material: axillary lymph node tissue. Every receptor here comes from a female donor with breast cancer. Some clones in this sample may be carry-over from other donors' samples. CDR3s include the opening cysteine and the closing phenylalanine or tryptophan. D genes are given only for firm matches. Expanded clones are given a class, and other clones once, few, many or no size at all.

cdr3_nt: TGCAGTGGTGCGGAGGGCTATAATCAGCCCCAGCATTTT
cdr3_aa: CSGAEGYNQPQHF
v_call: TRBV20-1
j_call: TRBJ1-5
d_call: .
clone_size: many

cdr3_nt: TGTGCCAGCAGAGACCTCTTCGGGACAGGTTCTAACTATGGCTACACCTTC
cdr3_aa: CASRDLFGTGSNYGYTF
v_call: TRBV7-9
j_call: TRBJ1-2
d_call: TRBD1
clone_size: many

cdr3_nt: TGTGCCAGCAAGGGGGACCCCGGGGTAGCTTTCTTT
cdr3_aa: CASKGDPGVAFF
v_call: TRBV2
j_call: TRBJ1-1
d_call: .
clone_size: .

cdr3_nt: TGTGCCAGCAGTTTTAGGACAGGGGACGAGCAGTACTTC
cdr3_aa: CASSFRTGDEQYF
v_call: TRBV12-3/TRBV12-4
j_call: TRBJ2-7
d_call: TRBD1
clone_size: many

cdr3_nt: TGTGCCAGCAGTTACTCAGGCGGGGGCGGGTCTCGCGACCAAGAGACCCAGTACTTC
cdr3_aa: CASSYSGGGGSRDQETQYF
v_call: TRBV6-6
j_call: TRBJ2-5
d_call: .
clone_size: many

cdr3_nt: TGCAGTGCTAGAGACGCGGGAGGGCCGGAGGAGCAGTACTTC
cdr3_aa: CSARDAGGPEEQYF
v_call: TRBV20-1
j_call: TRBJ2-7
d_call: TRBD2
clone_size: many

cdr3_nt: TGCGCCAGCAGTGAGTCGACTCGGCTAGCGGGACCTGATACGCAGTATTTT
cdr3_aa: CASSESTRLAGPDTQYF
v_call: TRBV10-2
j_call: TRBJ2-3
d_call: TRBD2
clone_size: many

cdr3_nt: TGCGCCAGCAGCTTAAGTGGTACTGGCGGCTACACCTTC
cdr3_aa: CASSLSGTGGYTF
v_call: TRBV5-1
j_call: TRBJ1-2
d_call: .
clone_size: many

cdr3_nt: TGCAGTGCCGAGCTCCTCCAAGAGACCCAGTACTTC
cdr3_aa: CSAELLQETQYF
v_call: TRBV20-1
j_call: TRBJ2-5
d_call: .
clone_size: many

cdr3_nt: TGTGCCAGCAGCGCTAATAACAGCCCTACTTCACCCCTCCACTTT
cdr3_aa: CASSANNSPTSPLHF
v_call: TRBV7-3
j_call: TRBJ1-6
d_call: .
clone_size: many

cdr3_nt: TGCGCCAGCAGCTTGGCCGGGACTAGAGCCTACGAGCAGTACTTC
cdr3_aa: CASSLAGTRAYEQYF
v_call: TRBV5-1
j_call: TRBJ2-7
d_call: TRBD2
clone_size: many

cdr3_nt: TGTGCCAGCAGTACAGGGTCTGGGGCCAACGTCCTGACTTTC
cdr3_aa: CASSTGSGANVLTF
v_call: TRBV2
j_call: TRBJ2-6
d_call: .
clone_size: many

cdr3_nt: TGTGCCAGCAGCTTCCCTGGCGGGGGCCTCTACGAGCAGTACTTC
cdr3_aa: CASSFPGGGLYEQYF
v_call: TRBV7-2
j_call: TRBJ2-7
d_call: .
clone_size: many

cdr3_nt: TGCAGTGCTAGAGCAACCTATAATTCACCCCTCCACTTT
cdr3_aa: CSARATYNSPLHF
v_call: TRBV20-1
j_call: TRBJ1-6
d_call: .
clone_size: .

cdr3_nt: TGTGCCAGCGTTAAGGGACTAAATTACTACGAGCAGTACTTC
cdr3_aa: CASVKGLNYYEQYF
v_call: TRBV6-2/TRBV6-3
j_call: TRBJ2-7
d_call: TRBD2
clone_size: .

cdr3_nt: TGTGCCAGCAGCTTAGCAGGAGGCGCCGAATCGCCCCTCCACTTT
cdr3_aa: CASSLAGGAESPLHF
v_call: TRBV7-8
j_call: TRBJ1-6
d_call: .
clone_size: .

cdr3_nt: TGTGCCAGCACCCCTGAGGGAGGCAGGGCACAGCCCCTCCACTTT
cdr3_aa: CASTPEGGRAQPLHF
v_call: TRBV7-2
j_call: TRBJ1-6
d_call: .
clone_size: .

cdr3_nt: TGCGCCAGCAGCCCAGGGACTAGCGGTGACACAGATACGCAGTATTTT
cdr3_aa: CASSPGTSGDTDTQYF
v_call: TRBV5-1
j_call: TRBJ2-3
d_call: TRBD2
clone_size: many

cdr3_nt: TGTGCCAGCAGTTGCCCCCCCGGTAAGAATGAGCGGTTCTTC
cdr3_aa: CASSCPPGKNERFF
v_call: TRBV6-5
j_call: TRBJ2-1
d_call: .
clone_size: .

cdr3_nt: TGTGCCAGCAGCTTAGCTGGCGGGGGGGCGGGCAATCAGCCCCAGCATTTT
cdr3_aa: CASSLAGGGAGNQPQHF
v_call: TRBV7-2
j_call: TRBJ1-5
d_call: .
clone_size: .

cdr3_nt: TGTGCCAGCAGTTTCCGTTGGAACACTGAAGCTTTCTTT
cdr3_aa: CASSFRWNTEAFF
v_call: TRBV7-2
j_call: TRBJ1-1
d_call: .
clone_size: .

cdr3_nt: TGTGCCAGCAGTCCAGGACAGGGGGCCTCCGGGGAGCTGTTTTTT
cdr3_aa: CASSPGQGASGELFF
v_call: TRBV27
j_call: TRBJ2-2
d_call: TRBD1
clone_size: .

cdr3_nt: TGTGCCAGCAGCTTTGGGGCCGCGAGTGAAAAACTGTTTTTT
cdr3_aa: CASSFGAASEKLFF
v_call: TRBV7-2
j_call: TRBJ1-4
d_call: .
clone_size: many

cdr3_nt: TGTGCCAGCTCACCAGGGACAGCCGACCAAGAGACCCAGTACTTC
cdr3_aa: CASSPGTADQETQYF
v_call: TRBV18
j_call: TRBJ2-5
d_call: TRBD1
clone_size: many

cdr3_nt: TGTGCCAGCAGTGGGGGGGGACAGGGCTACGAGCAGTACTTC
cdr3_aa: CASSGGGQGYEQYF
v_call: TRBV2
j_call: TRBJ2-7
d_call: TRBD1
clone_size: many

cdr3_nt: TGCGCCAGCAGTTTTGGGTTAGCCGGAAACACCATATATTTT
cdr3_aa: CASSFGLAGNTIYF
v_call: TRBV12-3/TRBV12-4
j_call: TRBJ1-3
d_call: .
clone_size: .

cdr3_nt: TGTGCCAGCAGCCCTATGAGCGGGGGTTACACCGGGGAGCTGTTTTTT
cdr3_aa: CASSPMSGGYTGELFF
v_call: TRBV7-9
j_call: TRBJ2-2
d_call: TRBD2
clone_size: many

cdr3_nt: TGCAGCGTTGAAGAGGTAGGGGCGAGCACAGATACGCAGTATTTT
cdr3_aa: CSVEEVGASTDTQYF
v_call: TRBV29-1
j_call: TRBJ2-3
d_call: .
clone_size: .

cdr3_nt: TGTGCCAGTAGCGCGACAGGGCCGGGCGAGCAGTACTTC
cdr3_aa: CASSATGPGEQYF
v_call: TRBV19
j_call: TRBJ2-7
d_call: TRBD1
clone_size: many

cdr3_nt: TGTGCCAGCAGAGCCGGGACTAGCGGGAGGGCCGGGGAGACCCAGTACTTC
cdr3_aa: CASRAGTSGRAGETQYF
v_call: TRBV2
j_call: TRBJ2-5
d_call: TRBD2
clone_size: .

cdr3_nt: TGCAGTGCTAGAGATGGAAGGGGGCGATTTATCGAGGGCTACACCTTC
cdr3_aa: CSARDGRGRFIEGYTF
v_call: TRBV20-1
j_call: TRBJ1-2
d_call: TRBD1
clone_size: .